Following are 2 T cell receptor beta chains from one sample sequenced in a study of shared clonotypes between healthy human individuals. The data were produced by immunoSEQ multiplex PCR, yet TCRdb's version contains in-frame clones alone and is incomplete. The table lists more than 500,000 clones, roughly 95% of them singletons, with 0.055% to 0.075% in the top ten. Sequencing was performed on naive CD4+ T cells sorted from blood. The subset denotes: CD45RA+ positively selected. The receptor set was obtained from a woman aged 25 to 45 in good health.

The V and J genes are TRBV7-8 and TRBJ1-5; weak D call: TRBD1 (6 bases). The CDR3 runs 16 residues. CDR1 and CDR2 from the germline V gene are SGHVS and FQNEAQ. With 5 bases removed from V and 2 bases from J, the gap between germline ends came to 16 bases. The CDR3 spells CASSRQVVAGNQPQHF. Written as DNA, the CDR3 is TGTGCCAGCAGCCGACAGGTAGTCGCGGGCAATCAGCCCCAGCATTTT.

The CDR3 region has the DNA TGTGCCAGCAGCTTGACACTAGCGGGAGCGGAAGAGACCCAGTACTTC. It translates to CASSLTLAGAEETQYF. The chain joins TRBV5-6 to TRBJ2-5, with 11 bases that match TRBD2. Germline V gives CDR1 SGHDT, CDR2 YYEEEE. V shed 1 base, J shed 3 bases, and the junction held 5 bases outside the gene matches. CDR3 length equals 16 residues. The variable domain in full, with the rest retrieved from reference TRBV5-6 and TRBJ2-5, is DAGVTQSPTHLIKTRGQQVTLRCSPKSGHDTVSWYQQALGQGPQFIFQYYEEEERQRGNFPDRFSGHQFPNYSSELNVNALLLGDSALYLCASSLTLAGAEETQYFGPGTRLLVL.